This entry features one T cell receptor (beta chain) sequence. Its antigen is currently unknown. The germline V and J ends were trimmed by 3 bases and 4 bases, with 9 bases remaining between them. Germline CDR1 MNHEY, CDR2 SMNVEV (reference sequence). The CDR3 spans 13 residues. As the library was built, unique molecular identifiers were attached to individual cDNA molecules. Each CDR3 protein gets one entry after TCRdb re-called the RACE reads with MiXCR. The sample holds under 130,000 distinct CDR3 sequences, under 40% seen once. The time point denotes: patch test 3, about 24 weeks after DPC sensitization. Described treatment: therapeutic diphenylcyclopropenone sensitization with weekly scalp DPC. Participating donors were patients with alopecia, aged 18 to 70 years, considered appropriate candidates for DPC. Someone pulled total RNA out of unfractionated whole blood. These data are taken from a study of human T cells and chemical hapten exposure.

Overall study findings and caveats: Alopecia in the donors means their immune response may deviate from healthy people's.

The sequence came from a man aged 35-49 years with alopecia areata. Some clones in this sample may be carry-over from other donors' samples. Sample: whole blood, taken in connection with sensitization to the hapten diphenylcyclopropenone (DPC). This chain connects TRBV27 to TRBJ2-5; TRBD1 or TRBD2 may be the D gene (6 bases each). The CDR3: CASSFGGPETQYF. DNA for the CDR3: TGTGCCAGCAGTTTTGGGGGGCCAGAGACCCAGTACTTC.